A selection of T cell receptor beta chains follows, all from one sample in a study of T cell changes during pregnancy in multiple sclerosis. TCRdb keeps only in-frame clones here, not all; method: immunoSEQ multiplex PCR. The sample lists about 89,000 clones; 85% to 95% were seen once. This specimen was peripheral blood, taken after pregnancy. The source is a female donor in good health, enrolled as a control in a pregnancy study. The CDR3 runs from the conserved cysteine through the conserved F or W. A D gene is named only where the DNA matches it firmly. Where a row states a size, it is once, few, many or the class of an expanded clone; other rows omit it.

V: TRBV5-1; J: TRBJ2-7; D: -; size: -; DNA: TGCGCCAGCAGCTTGGGAGGGGGTTACGGCGAGCAGTACTTC; CDR3: CASSLGGGYGEQYF
V: TRBV7-9; J: TRBJ2-1; D: TRBD2; size: -; DNA: TGTGCCAGCAGTCGAAGCGGGAGGGCTGGGGAGCAGTTCTTC; CDR3: CASSRSGRAGEQFF
V: TRBV27; J: TRBJ2-6; D: TRBD1; size: -; DNA: TGTGCCAGCAGTTTATTGGGACAGGTGGGGGCCAACGTCCTGACTTTC; CDR3: CASSLLGQVGANVLTF
V: TRBV27; J: TRBJ2-3; D: -; size: -; DNA: TGTGCCAGCAGTTCGGGACTCCACGTCCGGAATACGCAGTATTTT; CDR3: CASSSGLHVRNTQYF
V: TRBV18; J: TRBJ2-3; D: -; size: -; DNA: TGTGCCAGCTCACCACAGAAGGGGCCCACAGATACGCAGTATTTT; CDR3: CASSPQKGPTDTQYF
V: TRBV7-2; J: TRBJ1-5; D: -; size: once; DNA: TGTGCCAGCAGCTTAGTACATAATCAGCCCCAGCATTTT; CDR3: CASSLVHNQPQHF
V: TRBV29-1; J: TRBJ1-4; D: -; size: -; DNA: TGCAGCGTTGCTATAACCACTGAAAAACTGTTTTTT; CDR3: CSVAITTEKLFF
V: TRBV25-1; J: TRBJ2-5; D: -; size: -; DNA: TGTGCCAGCAGTGAACGAGCACAGCAAGAGACCCAGTACTTC; CDR3: CASSERAQQETQYF
V: TRBV5-1; J: TRBJ1-4; D: TRBD1; size: once; DNA: TGCGCCAGCAGTTTGGGACAGGCCGGGAATGAAAAACTGTTTTTT; CDR3: CASSLGQAGNEKLFF
V: TRBV2; J: TRBJ2-7; D: -; size: -; DNA: TGTGCCAGCGGGAGGACCTACGAGCAGTACTTC; CDR3: CASGRTYEQYF
V: TRBV18; J: TRBJ1-1; D: TRBD1; size: -; DNA: TGTGCCAGCTCACACGTTGGGACAGGCCATGTGAACACTGAAGCTTTCTTT; CDR3: CASSHVGTGHVNTEAFF
V: TRBV27; J: TRBJ1-2; D: TRBD1; size: -; DNA: TGTGCCAGCAGTTTTAGACAGGGCCATTATAACTATGGCTACACCTTC; CDR3: CASSFRQGHYNYGYTF
V: TRBV5-1; J: TRBJ2-5; D: -; size: -; DNA: TGCGCCAGCAGCTTGGGCGGGACGGCTCAAGAGACCCAGTACTTC; CDR3: CASSLGGTAQETQYF
V: TRBV7-2; J: TRBJ1-2; D: -; size: once; DNA: TGTGCCAGCAGCTTAACAGGTTATGGCTACACCTTC; CDR3: CASSLTGYGYTF
V: TRBV29-1; J: TRBJ2-5; D: TRBD2; size: -; DNA: TGCAGCGTTGCGGGAGGAGAGACCCAGTACTTC; CDR3: CSVAGGETQYF
V: TRBV27; J: TRBJ2-7; D: -; size: few; DNA: TGTGCCAGCAGTCCATCCTCTGGGGGGATTAGGTACGAGCAGTACTTC; CDR3: CASSPSSGGIRYEQYF
V: TRBV5-1; J: TRBJ2-3; D: TRBD2; size: -; DNA: TGCGCCAGCAGCTTGGCCCCGGGACTAGCTGGGGGCACAGATACGCAGTATTTT; CDR3: CASSLAPGLAGGTDTQYF